The next 8 T cell receptor beta chains were all read from a single sample in a study of blood T cell repertoires in COVID-19. Sequencing was performed with immunoSEQ multiplex PCR; in TCRdb, only in-frame clones are kept and a portion is missing. The sample contains 250,000 to 300,000 clones, roughly 90% of which appear only once. The sequenced sample was peripheral blood. These receptors came from a woman in her 30s with active or convalescent COVID-19.

V is TRBV19 and J is TRBJ2-7; D is possibly TRBD2 (7 bases). Germline V gives CDR1 LNHDA, CDR2 SQIVND (reference sequence). The V end was cut by 8 bases, the J end by 6 bases, with 17 bases between. This CDR3 region has 13 residues. CDR3 region: CASGAGAFSEQYF. In DNA, the CDR3 is TGTGCCAGTGGGGCGGGGGCGTTCAGCGAGCAGTACTTC.

The chain carries TRBV12-3 or TRBV12-4 and TRBJ1-1, with 9 bases identical to TRBD1. The CDR3 is made up of 12 amino acids. Trimming cost V 4 bases and J 11 bases; bases outside gene matches: 5. CDR3 residues: CASSSGTGRAFF. The CDR3 DNA sequence: TGTGCCAGCAGTTCCGGGACAGGGAGGGCTTTCTTT.

The rearrangement uses TRBV10-1 and TRBJ1-1; the D gene is possibly TRBD1 (5 bases). The CDR3 is 13 amino acids. Looked up from germline, CDR1 is WNHNN and CDR2 is SYGVQD (reference sequence). Trimming took off 3 bases at V and 10 bases at J, with 15 bases between the two ends. The CDR3 reads CASSEGARKGAFF. The DNA of the CDR3 is TGCGCCAGCAGTGAAGGGGCCAGAAAAGGAGCTTTCTTT.

The chain joins TRBV28 to TRBJ1-2, with 7 bases lining up with TRBD1. The CDR3 is made up of 14 amino acids. The ends lost 7 bases at V and 7 bases at J; junction bases unmatched: 12. Germline-derived CDR1 and CDR2 are MDHEN and SYDVKM. The CDR3 protein is CASTDRDAFRGYTF. DNA for the CDR3: TGTGCCAGCACAGACAGGGACGCCTTCCGTGGCTACACCTTC.

The chain links TRBV18 to TRBJ1-6, with D possibly matching TRBD1 (6 bases). V was shortened by 6 bases and J by 7 bases, with 19 bases between the two germline ends. Germline loops: CDR1 KGHSH, CDR2 LQKENI. The CDR3 contains 16 residues. CDR3 DNA: TGTGCCAGCTCGCCCCCGAGCACAGGGACGAATTCACCCCTCCACTTT. Translated: CASSPPSTGTNSPLHF.

The chain couples TRBV2 to TRBJ2-1; D unresolved. The V gene's germline CDR1 is SNHLY and CDR2 FYNNEI. Trimming shortened V by 6 bases and J by 4 bases, and 4 bases separated the two germline ends. The CDR3 is 11 amino acids. For the CDR3, the DNA is TGTGCCAGCAGGCAGTACAATGAGCAGTTCTTC. Translating it yields CASRQYNEQFF.

The J gene is TRBJ1-1, the V gene TRBV30, with D uncertain. The CDR3 is 15 amino acids. Per germline, CDR1 GTSNPN and CDR2 SVGIG (reference sequence). V dropped 6 bases and J dropped 1 base, with 18 bases sitting between them. CDR3 sequence reads: CACNPVLTGNTEAFF. The CDR3 DNA sequence: TGTGCCTGCAACCCCGTCCTCACCGGGAACACTGAAGCTTTCTTT.

The chain carries TRBV9 and TRBJ2-3; D uncertain. The V end was cut by 3 bases, the J end by 8 bases, with 16 bases between. CDR3 length: 14 residues. Germline CDR1 reads SGDLS; CDR2 reads YYNGEE. CDR3 bases: TGTGCCAGCAGCGCGACACGAATCGAGAGTACGCAGTATTTT. It codes for CASSATRIESTQYF. Full variable domain (rest looked up from reference TRBV9 and TRBJ2-3): DSGVTQTPKHLITATGQRVTLRCSPRSGDLSVYWYQQSLDQGLQFLIQYYNGEERAKGNILERFSAQQFPDLHSELNLSSLELGDSALYFCASSATRIESTQYFGPGTRLTVL.